A single sample is the source of the 27 T cell receptor beta chains below, sequenced in a study of tumor-infiltrating lymphocytes in oesophageal squamous cell carcinoma. In TCRdb, the PCR reads were re-called with MiXCR into one record per CDR3 protein. The sample lists about 10,000 distinct CDR3 sequences, roughly 60% occurring once. Sequencing input: esophageal tumor tissue. Receptors originate from a female donor with esophageal squamous cell carcinoma.

The chain links TRBV7-3 to TRBJ2-3; 12 positions match TRBD2. Looked up from germline, CDR1 is SGHTA and CDR2 is FQGTGA. The CDR3 is 18 amino acids. V shed 0 bases, J shed 3 bases, and the junction held 7 bases outside the gene matches. The CDR3 loop reads CASSLTATSGSGTDTQYF. As DNA, the CDR3 is TGTGCCAGCAGCTTAACAGCGACTAGCGGGAGTGGGACAGATACGCAGTATTTT.

On this clonotype: At one of its ends the junction is not consistent with the germline gene, which may arise from a read error. V usage is TRBV7-2 and J usage is TRBJ2-7, with TRBD1 matching 8 bases. The CDR3 extends over 11 amino acids. Germline V gene data show CDR1 as SGHTA and CDR2 as FQGNSA. CDR3 bases: TGTGCCAGCGGACAGGGCTACGAGCAGTACTTT. This sequence encodes CASGQGYEQYF.

The rearrangement uses TRBV12-3 or TRBV12-4 and TRBJ2-1; D not certain. The DNA end is more similar to TRBJ2-7, so the J call may be wrong. CDR3 length equals 13 residues. CDR3 sequence (DNA): TGTGCCAGCAGTTTGGATAGGATCCGCGAGCAGTACTTC. Encoded protein: CASSLDRIREQYF.

The chain has TRBV7-6 and TRBJ2-5, with D unresolved. Judging by the DNA end, TRBJ2-1 fits better; the J call may be wrong. CDR1 is SGHVS and CDR2 is FNYEAQ in the germline V gene. The CDR3 length is 15 residues. CDR3 residues: CASSLRADRYNEQFF. CDR3 coding DNA: TGTGCCAGCAGCTTAAGAGCAGACCGGTACAATGAGCAGTTCTTC.

The J gene is TRBJ2-7, the V gene TRBV7-2, with D tentatively TRBD2 (6 bases). V was pared by 3 bases and J by 0 bases, with 12 bases between. The CDR3 sequence is 15 residues long. Germline V gives CDR1 SGHTA, CDR2 FQGNSA. CDR3 loop: CASSFGGTYSYEQYF. Here the CDR3 DNA reads TGTGCCAGCAGCTTTGGCGGGACGTACTCCTACGAGCAGTACTTC.

This sequence joins TRBV11-2 and TRBJ2-6; D ambiguous. The J call is doubtful: the DNA matches TRBJ2-7 better. CDR1 and CDR2 (germline): SGHAT, FQNNGV. The CDR3 has 13 amino acids. The CDR3 DNA follows: TGTGCCAGCAGCTTAAGTTTCCAGACTGAGCAGTACTTC. The encoded protein is CASSLSFQTEQYF.

The CDR3 region has the DNA TGTGCCAGCAGTTACTCGTTTGACTTCACCTCCTACGAGCAGTACTTC. Translating it yields CASSYSFDFTSYEQYF. V is TRBV6-6 and J is TRBJ2-3, with D hard to call. The J call is in doubt because the DNA end fits TRBJ2-7 better. Germline values: CDR1 MNHNY, CDR2 SVGAGI (reference sequence). CDR3 length equals 16 residues.

The chain combines TRBV6-1 with TRBJ2-7; 10 nucleotides line up with TRBD2. Germline CDR1 MNHNS, CDR2 SASEGT. There are 15 residues in the CDR3. With 4 bases clipped from V and 4 bases from J, the junction kept 7 bases outside the gene matches. In nucleotides, the CDR3 is TGTGCCAGCAGTGGAGCTAGCGGGAGTGGATACGAGCAGTACTTC. Amino acid sequence: CASSGASGSGYEQYF.

This chain connects TRBV6-1 to TRBJ2-4; D is perhaps TRBD2 (5 bases). The DNA end is a closer match to TRBJ2-1, so the J assignment may be wrong. CDR1 and CDR2 (germline): MNHNS, SASEGT. The CDR3 contains 14 residues. In nucleotides, the CDR3 is TGTGCCAGCAGTAGGCTAGCCTTCGGTAATGAGCAGTTCTTC. Its protein is CASSRLAFGNEQFF.

This rearrangement joins TRBV7-9 to TRBJ2-1; D uncertain. V lost 5 bases to trimming and J lost 8 bases, with 19 bases between them. The CDR3 consists of 15 residues. Germline CDR1 and CDR2: SEHNR and FQNEAQ (reference sequence). The CDR3 reads CASSRVGPQVHEQFF. The CDR3 DNA sequence: TGTGCCAGCAGCCGGGTTGGGCCCCAGGTCCATGAGCAGTTCTTC.

Only a few counts were recorded for this clonotype. The chain combines TRBV27 with TRBJ1-6; the match to TRBD1 covers 11 bases. This CDR3 region has 16 residues. With 5 bases clipped from V and 7 bases from J, the junction kept 7 bases outside the gene matches. Germline CDR1 and CDR2: MNHEY and SMNVEV (reference sequence). The CDR3: CASSLGQGARNSPLHF. The CDR3 DNA reads TGTGCCAGCAGTCTCGGACAGGGGGCGCGGAATTCACCCCTCCACTTT.

The chain has TRBV7-3 and TRBJ2-5; no reliable D call. Trimming shortened V by 4 bases and J by 3 bases, and 9 bases separated the two germline ends. Per the germline V gene, CDR1 is SGHTA and CDR2 is FQGTGA. This CDR3 region has 13 residues. Written as DNA, the CDR3 is TGTGCCAGCAGCTCAGTAGCAGAAGAGACCCAGTACTTC. Protein product: CASSSVAEETQYF.

Ten or more counts support this clonotype. This could be a read error, since a much larger clone is one nucleotide away. The chain employs TRBV12-3 or TRBV12-4 and TRBJ2-7; D gene ambiguous. V lost 2 bases and J lost 7, with 12 bases in between. CDR3 length equals 13 residues. The CDR3 region has the DNA TGTGCCAGCAGTTTACACGGAAGGAATGAGCAGTACTTC. This gives the protein CASSLHGRNEQYF.

The genes are TRBV7-8 and TRBJ2-2; no firm D call. CDR3 length equals 14 residues. From germline, CDR1 is SGHVS and CDR2 FQNEAQ. V lost 6 bases and J lost 1, with 9 bases in between. CDR3 sequence (DNA): TGTGCCAGCAGATCGGACGGGAACACCGGGGAGCTGTTTTTT. Translating it yields CASRSDGNTGELFF.

This chain links TRBV5-6 with TRBJ1-4, with D possibly matching TRBD1 (6 bases). From germline, CDR1 is SGHDT and CDR2 YYEEEE. This CDR3 has 13 amino acids. V dropped 1 base and J dropped 8 bases, with 9 bases sitting between them. CDR3 loop: CASSLSGVEKLFF. The CDR3 bases are TGTGCCAGCAGCTTGTCAGGGGTAGAAAAACTGTTTTTT.

The chain uses TRBV12-3 or TRBV12-4 and TRBJ2-3; no definite D call. Trimming left V 6 bases short and J 0 bases short, with 10 bases between. The CDR3 loop spans 14 amino acids. CDR3 protein: CASRRSSSTDTQYF. Written as DNA, the CDR3 is TGTGCCAGCAGGCGCAGTTCTAGCACAGATACGCAGTATTTT.

This clonotype is categorized as medium-sized. The chain combines TRBV7-9 with TRBJ2-2, with D maybe TRBD2 (6 bases). The CDR3 is 14 residues long. Germline-derived CDR1 and CDR2 are SEHNR and FQNEAQ (reference sequence). V lost 4 bases and J 4 bases, leaving 10 bases between the germline ends. CDR3 bases: TGTGCCAGCAGCTCCGGGGACTTCACCGGGGAGCTGTTTTTT. It encodes CASSSGDFTGELFF.

CDR3 protein: CASSQVAGGMVYGYTF. In DNA form, the CDR3 reads TGCGCCAGCAGCCAAGTAGCAGGGGGGATGGTCTATGGCTACACCTTC. The J gene is TRBJ2-1, the V gene TRBV4-1, with 7 positions matching TRBD1. The end of the DNA fits TRBJ1-2 better, so the J call may be wrong. The length of the CDR3 is 16 residues. Germline V gene data show CDR1 as MGHRA and CDR2 as YSYEKL.

This clonotype is deemed medium-sized (0.01 to 0.1%). This chain joins TRBV6-1 and TRBJ2-3; D perhaps matches TRBD1 (6 bases). Germline CDR1 MNHNS, CDR2 SASEGT. The ends were cut back, 4 bases at V and 6 bases at J, with 20 bases in the middle. The CDR3 contains 16 residues. The CDR3 sequence is CASSGAPGWGRDTQYF. The CDR3 nucleotides read TGTGCCAGCAGTGGGGCCCCGGGATGGGGGCGGGATACGCAGTATTTT.

The chain recombines TRBV5-8 with TRBJ2-3; weak D call: TRBD1 (7 bases). Germline CDR1 reads SGHTS; CDR2 reads YDEGEE. Trimming stripped 7 bases from V and 6 bases from J, with 21 bases between. The CDR3 has 15 amino acids. The CDR3 DNA reads TGTGCCAGCTTATACAGGGGTCGGGGGACCGATACGCAGTATTTT. As protein: CASLYRGRGTDTQYF.

The V call is TRBV6-1, the J call TRBJ2-3, with 11 bases matching TRBD1. CDR1 and CDR2 (germline): MNHNS, SASEGT. Trimming took 5 bases from V and 4 from J; bases not matched to a gene: 8. There are 16 residues in the CDR3. CDR3 in amino acids: CASSSPGTGGSDTQYF. In DNA form, the CDR3 reads TGTGCCAGCAGTTCCCCCGGGACAGGGGGGTCAGATACGCAGTATTTT.

This clonotype came up a few times. The chain has TRBV12-3 or TRBV12-4 and TRBJ2-4; 11 bases align to TRBD1. With the DNA end fitting TRBJ2-1 better, the J assignment may be wrong. This CDR3 has 16 amino acids. The CDR3 spells CASSLRRTGGLNEQFF. Here the CDR3 DNA reads TGTGCCAGCAGTTTACGGAGGACAGGGGGCCTCAATGAGCAGTTCTTC.

In this sample, this clonotype turned up a few times. The J gene is TRBJ1-1, the V gene TRBV12-3 or TRBV12-4; a possible D gene is TRBD1 (6 bases). Trimming cost V 7 bases and J 3 bases, with 24 bases left between them. The CDR3 is 17 amino acids. CDR3 region: CASILFEQGSGDTEAFF. The CDR3 nucleotides are TGTGCCAGCATCCTTTTCGAACAGGGTAGCGGGGACACTGAAGCTTTCTTT.

V and J are TRBV7-3 and TRBJ2-3, with TRBD2 as a possible D gene (6 bases). Germline V gene lookup returns CDR1 SGHTA and CDR2 FQGTGA. The CDR3 is 15 residues long. Trimming stripped 1 base from V and 4 bases from J, with 12 bases between. The CDR3: CASSLSGPGADTQYF. The CDR3 DNA reads as TGTGCCAGCAGCTTAAGTGGCCCGGGGGCAGATACGCAGTATTTT.

This clonotype has a single count. The V and J genes are TRBV12-3 or TRBV12-4 and TRBJ2-2, with 7 positions matching TRBD1. The V and J ends lost 6 bases and 6 bases, in that order; junction bases with no gene match: 7. CDR3 length: 14 amino acids. The CDR3 here is CASRRNGQAGELFF. The CDR3 nucleotides are TGTGCCAGCAGACGTAATGGACAGGCCGGGGAGCTGTTTTTT.

V usage is TRBV7-2 and J usage is TRBJ2-4, with 8 positions matching TRBD1. The DNA end is a closer match to TRBJ2-5, so the J assignment may be wrong. CDR1 SGHTA and CDR2 FQGNSA come from the germline V gene. The CDR3 totals 14 residues. For the CDR3, the DNA is TGTGCCAGCAGCCGGGACAGGACACAAGAGACCCAGTACTTC. This sequence encodes CASSRDRTQETQYF.

Remarks on this clonotype: A much larger clonotype is one base distant, so this may be a read error. The missing conserved phenylalanine or tryptophan at the end of this CDR3 makes a read error likely. Because the CDR3's place on the DNA is in doubt, the DNA is left out and the CDR3 is given as listed by TCRdb. The chain links TRBV28 to TRBJ2-5; the table names TRBD1, a call not compared with the DNA. Germline V gives CDR1 MDHEN, CDR2 SYDVKM. The CDR3 spans 17 amino acids, including both terminal residues. The chain's CDR3 is CASSSYRGLVDGYTCGS.